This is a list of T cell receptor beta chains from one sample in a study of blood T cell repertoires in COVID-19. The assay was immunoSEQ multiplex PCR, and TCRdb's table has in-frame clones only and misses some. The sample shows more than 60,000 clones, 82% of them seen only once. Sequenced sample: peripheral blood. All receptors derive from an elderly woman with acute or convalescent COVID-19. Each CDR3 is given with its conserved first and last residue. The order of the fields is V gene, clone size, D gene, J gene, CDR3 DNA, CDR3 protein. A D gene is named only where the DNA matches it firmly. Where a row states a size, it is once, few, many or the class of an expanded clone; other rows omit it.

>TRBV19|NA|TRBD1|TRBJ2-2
TGTGCCACTAGACAGGGATCCACCGGGGAGCTGTTTTTT
CATRQGSTGELFF
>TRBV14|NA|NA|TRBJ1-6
TGTGCCAGCAGCCCACTATCCGGGACAATCAATTCACCCCTCCACTTT
CASSPLSGTINSPLHF
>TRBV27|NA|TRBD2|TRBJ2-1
TGTGCCAGCAGTTTAACAACCCCGGGACTAGCGGACTACAATGAGCAGTTCTTC
CASSLTTPGLADYNEQFF
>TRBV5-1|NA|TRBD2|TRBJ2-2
TGCGCCAGCAGCTTGAGAGGGACTAGCGGCGTAAACACCGGGGAGCTGTTTTTT
CASSLRGTSGVNTGELFF
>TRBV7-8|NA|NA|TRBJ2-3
TGTGCCAGCAGCCCTACTATGGATACGCAGTATTTT
CASSPTMDTQYF
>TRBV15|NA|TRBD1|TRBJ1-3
TGTGCCACCAGCAGAGATCCAACAGGGGAAATCTCCGGAAACACCATATATTTT
CATSRDPTGEISGNTIYF
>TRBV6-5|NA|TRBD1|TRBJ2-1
TGTGCCAGCAGACAGGGGGTCTACAATGAGCAGTTCTTC
CASRQGVYNEQFF
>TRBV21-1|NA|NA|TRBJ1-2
TGTGCCAGCAGCAAATGTAGAGGGCACGGCTATGGCTACACCTTC
CASSKCRGHGYGYTF
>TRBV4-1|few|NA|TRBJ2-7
TGCGCCAGCAGCCAAGTTACAGGGCTTTCCTACGAGCAGTACTTC
CASSQVTGLSYEQYF
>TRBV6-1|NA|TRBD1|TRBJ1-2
TGTGCCAGCAGTGAGCAGGGGGCCCTTGGCTACACCTTC
CASSEQGALGYTF
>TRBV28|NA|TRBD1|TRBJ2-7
TGTGCCAGCAGTTTAGGGGACAGGGGGCTCAACGAGCAGTACTTC
CASSLGDRGLNEQYF
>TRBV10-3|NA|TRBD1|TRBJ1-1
TGTGCCATCAGTATCCAACAGGGGGCGACTGAAGCTTTCTTT
CAISIQQGATEAFF
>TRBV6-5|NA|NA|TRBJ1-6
TGTGCCAGCAGCTTCGACGGGATCTATAATTCACCCCTCCACTTT
CASSFDGIYNSPLHF
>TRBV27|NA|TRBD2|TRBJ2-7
TGTGCCAGCAGTTTTGAGGGCGGGAGCTCCTACGAGCAGTACTTC
CASSFEGGSSYEQYF
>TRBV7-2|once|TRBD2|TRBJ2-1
TGTGCCAGCAGCCAAGCGGGAGCTTGGAATGAGCAGTTCTTC
CASSQAGAWNEQFF
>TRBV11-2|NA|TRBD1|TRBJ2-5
TGTGCCAGCAGCTTAGGAGCTGACAGGGGGCGAGAGACCCAGTACTTC
CASSLGADRGRETQYF
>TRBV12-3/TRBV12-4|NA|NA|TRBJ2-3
TGTGCCAGCAGTCATAGCACAGATACGCAGTATTTT
CASSHSTDTQYF
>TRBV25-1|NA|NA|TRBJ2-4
TGTGCCAGCAGTTCCACAGGGTCAAACATTCAGTACTTC
CASSSTGSNIQYF
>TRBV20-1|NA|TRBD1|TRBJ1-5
TGCAGTGCTAGTTTTCAGGGGGCTTTTGGCAATCAGCCCCAGCATTTT
CSASFQGAFGNQPQHF
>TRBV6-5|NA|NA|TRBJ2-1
TGTGCCAGCAGTTACTCCGGACTCAGCTCCTACAATGAGCAGTTCTTC
CASSYSGLSSYNEQFF
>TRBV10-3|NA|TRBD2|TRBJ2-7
TGTGCCATCAGTTTTACCGGGACTAGCGACGAGCAGTACTTC
CAISFTGTSDEQYF
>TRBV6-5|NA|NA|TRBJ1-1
TGTGCCAGCAGTCGACAGCACACTGAAGCTTTCTTT
CASSRQHTEAFF
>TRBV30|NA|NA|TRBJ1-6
TGTGCCTGGAGTGTTAAAAGTCGGGTAAGGGAGGCCTCACCCCTCCACTTT
CAWSVKSRVREASPLHF
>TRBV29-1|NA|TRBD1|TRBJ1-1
TGCAGCGTCCAGACAGGGTGGAACACTGAAGCTTTCTTT
CSVQTGWNTEAFF
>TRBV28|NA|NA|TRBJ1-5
TGTGCCAGCAGTTTCGGAGGCAGTCAGCCCCAGCATTTT
CASSFGGSQPQHF
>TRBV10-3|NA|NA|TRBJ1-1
TGTGCCATGGGGTGGGCGCCGGGGACTGAAGCTTTCTTT
CAMGWAPGTEAFF
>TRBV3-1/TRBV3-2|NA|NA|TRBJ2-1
TGTGCCAGCAGCCCCCGATGGGGGCGCAATGAGCAGTTCTTC
CASSPRWGRNEQFF
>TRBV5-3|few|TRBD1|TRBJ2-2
TGTGCCAGAAGCTTCAAGACAGGGACGGGAACCGGGGAGCTGTTTTTT
CARSFKTGTGTGELFF
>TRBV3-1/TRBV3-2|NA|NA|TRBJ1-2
TGTGCCAGCAGCCTCGCTAACTATGGCTACACCTTC
CASSLANYGYTF
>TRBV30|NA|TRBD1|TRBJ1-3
TGTGCCTGGACCACCGGACAGGGAGGAAACACCATATATTTT
CAWTTGQGGNTIYF
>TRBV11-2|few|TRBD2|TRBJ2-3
TGTGCCAGCAGCCTAAGGTTGACTAGCGGGAGTCGTGGCACAGATACGCAGTATTTT
CASSLRLTSGSRGTDTQYF
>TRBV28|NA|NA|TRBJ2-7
TGTGCCAGCAGCCTATCTAGGTACGAGCAGTACTTC
CASSLSRYEQYF
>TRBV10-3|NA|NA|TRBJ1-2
TGTGCCATCAGTGAAACCCTTGCCAGGGATGCCTATGGCTACACCTTC
CAISETLARDAYGYTF
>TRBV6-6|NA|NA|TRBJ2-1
TGTGCCAGCAGTTACGGGTATCCGAGCGGGTACAATGAGCAGTTCTTC
CASSYGYPSGYNEQFF
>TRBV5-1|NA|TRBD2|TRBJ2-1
TGCGCCAGCAGCCCAGGGACTACTAAGCAGGGTGAGCAGTTCTTC
CASSPGTTKQGEQFF